This T cell receptor (beta chain) was found in a study of beta chain features in type 1 diabetes. The study reverse transcribed the entire isolated RNA, so it sequenced expressed TCRB transcripts. Clones were read by immunoSEQ multiplex PCR, and TCRdb kept only the in-frame ones, dropping some. Of about 660,000 clones listed, roughly 13% are singletons. Study results and limitations: All four CD4+ subsets of Type 1 diabetes patients contained TCRB CDR3s that were moderately but significantly shorter.

The CDR3 is 13 amino acids. Trimming removed 1 base from V and 5 bases from J, with 8 bases in between. Germline CDR1 reads SGHAT; CDR2 reads FQNNGV. This clone was observed a handful of times. Its antigen is undetermined. The genes are TRBV11-2 and TRBJ2-5; D unresolved. This TCR came from a young man with type 1 diabetes. Material for sequencing was naive CD4+ T cells from blood. For the CDR3, the DNA is TGTGCCAGCAGCTTAGCGGTTTATGAGACCCAGTACTTC. Protein product: CASSLAVYETQYF.